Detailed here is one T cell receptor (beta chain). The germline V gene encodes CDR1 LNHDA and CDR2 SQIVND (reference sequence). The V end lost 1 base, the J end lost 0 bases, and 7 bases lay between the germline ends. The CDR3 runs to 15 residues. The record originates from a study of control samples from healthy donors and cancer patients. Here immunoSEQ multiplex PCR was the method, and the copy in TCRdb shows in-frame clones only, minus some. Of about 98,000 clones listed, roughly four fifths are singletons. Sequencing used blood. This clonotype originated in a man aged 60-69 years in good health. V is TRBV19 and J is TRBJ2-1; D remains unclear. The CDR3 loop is CASSIASPSYNEQFF. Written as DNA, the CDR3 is TGTGCCAGTAGTATAGCGAGTCCCTCCTACAATGAGCAGTTCTTC.